This TCR beta chain is from a study of shared clonotypes between healthy human individuals. The method was immunoSEQ multiplex PCR; TCRdb's version includes in-frame clones alone and lacks a portion of them. This table has about 340,000 clones, 73% appearing once. This TCR was recovered from a man aged 25 to 45 in good health. The sequenced sample consisted of memory CD4+ T cells sorted from blood. Subset defined: CD45RA-negative fraction.

The CDR3 spells CASSQEAGAAYEQYF. The CDR3 coding sequence is TGTGCCAGCAGCCAAGAAGCGGGAGCGGCATACGAGCAGTACTTC. The chain combines TRBV4-2 with TRBJ2-7, with 8 bases matching TRBD2. After removal of 0 bases from V and 4 bases from J, the junction contained 5 bases not matched to a gene. The CDR3 is made up of 15 amino acids. Germline lookup yields CDR1 LGHNA and CDR2 YNFKEQ.